The 4 T cell receptor beta chains below come from one sample, sequenced in a study of OX40 agonist ivuxolimab in advanced cancers. Here immunoSEQ multiplex PCR was the method, and the copy in TCRdb shows in-frame clones only, minus some. The data contain under 110,000 clones, just over 90% of them singletons. Here the sequenced sample was CD4+ or CD8+ T cells sorted from blood, taken in a trial of the OX40 agonist ivuxolimab. The receptor set was obtained from an adult with an advanced solid tumor such as melanoma, head and neck, liver or kidney cancer.

The chain has TRBV6-6 and TRBJ1-2; 8 bases are shared with TRBD1. V lost 6 bases and J lost 7; bases outside the gene matches: 7. Germline CDR1 and CDR2: MNHNY and SVGAGI (reference sequence). The CDR3 totals 13 residues. In nucleotides, the CDR3 is TGTGCCAGCAGATCTAACAGGGGGAGTGGCTACACCTTC. Translation gives CASRSNRGSGYTF.

The V call is TRBV10-3, the J call TRBJ1-1; 9 positions match TRBD1. Unmatched junction bases numbered 7, after V lost 7 bases and J lost 4 bases. The CDR3 sequence is 14 residues long. Looked up from germline, CDR1 is ENHRY and CDR2 is SYGVKD. CDR3 DNA: TGTGCCATCAACCCGGGACAGGGTGGCACTGAAGCTTTCTTT. Translating it yields CAINPGQGGTEAFF.

V is TRBV5-6 and J is TRBJ2-5; D call uncertain. V was shortened by 3 bases and J by 3 bases, with 12 bases between the two germline ends. The germline V gene has CDR1 SGHDT and CDR2 YYEEEE. This CDR3 comprises 14 residues. CDR3 loop: CASSWAGFKETQYF. The DNA for the CDR3 is TGTGCCAGCAGCTGGGCCGGGTTTAAAGAGACCCAGTACTTC.

The chain joins TRBV5-4 to TRBJ2-5; 8 nucleotides align to TRBD2. Germline CDR1 and CDR2: SGHNT and YYREEE (reference sequence). The CDR3 has 15 amino acids. J was trimmed by 0 bases and V by 4 bases; bases with no gene match: 5. CDR3 amino acids: CASSPGGGHQETQYF. The CDR3 nucleotides read TGTGCCAGCAGCCCGGGGGGGGGCCACCAAGAGACCCAGTACTTC.